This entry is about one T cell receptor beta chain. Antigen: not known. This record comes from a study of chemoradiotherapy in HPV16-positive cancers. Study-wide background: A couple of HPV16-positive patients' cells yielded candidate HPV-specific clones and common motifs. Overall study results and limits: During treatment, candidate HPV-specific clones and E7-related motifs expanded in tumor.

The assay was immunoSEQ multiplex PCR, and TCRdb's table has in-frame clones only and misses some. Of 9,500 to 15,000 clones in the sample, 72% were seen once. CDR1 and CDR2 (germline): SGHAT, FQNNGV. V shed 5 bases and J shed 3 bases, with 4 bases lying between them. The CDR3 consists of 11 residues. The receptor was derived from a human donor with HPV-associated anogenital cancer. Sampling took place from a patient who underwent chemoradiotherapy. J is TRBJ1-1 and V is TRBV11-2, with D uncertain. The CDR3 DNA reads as TGTGCCAGCAGCCGGGACACTGAAGCTTTCTTT. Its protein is CASSRDTEAFF.